This TCR beta chain was captured by sequencing in a study of human T cells and chemical hapten exposure. Study results and limitations: TCRs exceeding a frequency of 1 in 1000 stayed unchanged under DPC sensitization.

The library tagged individual cDNA molecules with unique molecular identifiers. Original processing notes: Per sample, the median was around 96,000 TCRs, with values from around 24,000 to 710,000. Using its own MiXCR run on the RACE reads, TCRdb lists one record per CDR3 protein. None of the V and J calls come from the authors' own analysis; TCRdb made them. The data hold 49,000 or so distinct CDR3 sequences, with about 4.8% observed a single time. This clonotype was recorded a few times. Its antigen is undetermined. Germline-derived CDR1 and CDR2 are SGHDN and FVKESK. V was cut by 3 bases and J by 4 bases, with 22 bases left in between. There are 18 residues in the CDR3. Noted time point: healthy volunteer bleed at 2 weeks. Total RNA extraction was carried out from unfractionated whole blood.

The V and J genes are TRBV14 and TRBJ2-1; D is possibly TRBD2 (6 bases). The sequence was obtained from a human donor in good health. Some clones in this sample may be carry-over from other donors' samples. The sample was whole blood. The CDR3 here is CASSHSTRRGRIYNEQFF. CDR3 DNA: TGTGCCAGCAGCCACTCGACTAGACGGGGTCGAATTTACAATGAGCAGTTCTTC.